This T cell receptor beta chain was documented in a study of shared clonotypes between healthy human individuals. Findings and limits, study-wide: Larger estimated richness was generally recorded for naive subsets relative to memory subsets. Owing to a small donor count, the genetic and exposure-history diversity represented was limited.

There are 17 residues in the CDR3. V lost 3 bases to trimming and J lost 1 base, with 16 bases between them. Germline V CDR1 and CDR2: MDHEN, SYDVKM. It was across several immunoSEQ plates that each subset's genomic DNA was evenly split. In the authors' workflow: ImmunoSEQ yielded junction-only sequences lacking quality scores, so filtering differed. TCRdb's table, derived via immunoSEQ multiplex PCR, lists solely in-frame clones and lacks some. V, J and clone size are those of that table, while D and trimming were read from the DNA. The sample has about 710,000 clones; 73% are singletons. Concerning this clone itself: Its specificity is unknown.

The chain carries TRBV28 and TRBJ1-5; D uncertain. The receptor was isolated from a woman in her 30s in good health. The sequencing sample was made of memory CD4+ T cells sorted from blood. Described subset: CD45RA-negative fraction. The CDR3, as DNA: TGTGCCAGCAGTTTCCCTATTGGGCAGCGGAGCAATCAGCCCCAGCATTTT. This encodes CASSFPIGQRSNQPQHF.